This T cell receptor beta chain was identified in a study of OX40 agonist ivuxolimab in advanced cancers. For the study at large: One hepatocellular carcinoma and a couple of cutaneous melanoma patients partially responded.

The sampling schedule covered blood at baseline, cycle 4 day 1, and cycle 7 day 1. J lost 4 bases, V lost 5 bases, and 4 bases had no gene match. CDR3 length: 13 amino acids. Germline CDR1 MNHNS, CDR2 SASEGT. Repertoires were generated with immunoSEQ multiplex PCR, while TCRdb's copy carries only in-frame clones and drops some. The data hold 30,000 to 40,000 clones, with less than 90% observed a single time. The sequenced sample was CD4+ or CD8+ T cells sorted from blood, obtained in a trial of the OX40 agonist ivuxolimab. This TCR was sampled from an adult with an advanced solid tumor such as melanoma, head and neck, liver or kidney cancer. This chain links TRBV6-1 with TRBJ1-2; the match to TRBD1 covers 7 bases. The CDR3 DNA reads as TGTGCCAGCAGTTTGGGACAGAGCTATGGCTACACCTTC. Translated: CASSLGQSYGYTF.